Listed below are T cell receptor beta chains from one sample, sequenced in a study of blood T cell repertoires in COVID-19. Assay: immunoSEQ multiplex PCR; the TCRdb copy retains only in-frame clones and omits some. The sample has approximately 200,000 clones, 87% seen once. Sequenced material: PBMCs or T cells enriched from blood (not recorded which). The receptors stem from a man between 18 and 35 years old with acute COVID-19. Each CDR3 is given with its conserved first and last residue. A D gene is named only where the DNA matches it firmly. The size entry is marked missing in some rows and otherwise reads once, few, many or a size class.

cdr3_nt cdr3_aa v_call d_call clone_size j_call
TGTGCCACCTCAGGAAGCTTAAAAGCTTCCGAAGCTTTCTTT CATSGSLKASEAFF TRBV6-5 . . TRBJ1-1
TGCAGCGTTGAAGGGCAGAACCAAGAGACCCAGTACTTC CSVEGQNQETQYF TRBV29-1 . . TRBJ2-5
TGTGCCTGGAGTGGCAGGGGGACTAGCGGAACTTCGTACTCCTACAATGAGCAGTTCTTC CAWSGRGTSGTSYSYNEQFF TRBV30 TRBD2 . TRBJ2-1
TGTGCCAGCAGCGAATCGGGACAGATAAATTCACCCCTCCACTTT CASSESGQINSPLHF TRBV9 TRBD1 . TRBJ1-6
. CASSVRFGELFF TRBV9 . . TRBJ2-2
TGTGCCAGCAGTGAACCCGGTGGGGGGGTCACTGAAGCTTTCTTT CASSEPGGGVTEAFF TRBV2 . few TRBJ1-1
TGTGCCAGCAGTGCAGGCAGGGGCGTTGCAGATACGCAGTATTTT CASSAGRGVADTQYF TRBV2 . . TRBJ2-3
TGCGCCAGCAGCCGGCGACAGGGAGACCAAGAGACCCAGTACTTC CASSRRQGDQETQYF TRBV4-3 TRBD1 . TRBJ2-5
TGTGCCAGCAGGAATACCAGGGGGGCGAATCATGGCTACACCTTC CASRNTRGANHGYTF TRBV5-8 TRBD1 . TRBJ1-2
TGCGCCAGCAGTGAGGGATTTACAGGGCGGACTGAAGCTTTCTTT CASSEGFTGRTEAFF TRBV10-1 . . TRBJ1-1
TGTGCCAGCAGCTTAGGGACAGGGGTTTACACTGAAGCTTTCTTT CASSLGTGVYTEAFF TRBV7-2 TRBD1 . TRBJ1-1
TGTGCCAGCACCCCCGGACTAGCGGAGTTCACAGATACGCAGTATTTT CASTPGLAEFTDTQYF TRBV2 TRBD2 . TRBJ2-3
TGTGCCAGCAGCCAAGAGAGAATCTTCTGGGGACAGGGGGCTTCAACTAATGAAAAACTGTTTTTT CASSQERIFWGQGASTNEKLFF TRBV3-1/TRBV3-2 TRBD1 . TRBJ1-4
TGTGCCAGCAGCACCGCTCCCTACAGGGGGTTAGACACTGAAGCTTTCTTT CASSTAPYRGLDTEAFF TRBV11-2 TRBD1 . TRBJ1-1
TGTGCCAGCTGTTTGGGACAGGGGTTCGGTAAAGAGACCCAGTACTTC CASCLGQGFGKETQYF TRBV6-5 TRBD1 . TRBJ2-5
TGTGCCAGTAGTCCTTCAGCGAGCTCCTACAATGAGCAGTTCTTC CASSPSASSYNEQFF TRBV19 . . TRBJ2-1
TGTGCCAGCAGTGGGAACCCAAGGGAGGGGGACTACGAGCAGTACTTC CASSGNPREGDYEQYF TRBV25-1 . once TRBJ2-7
TGTGCCAGCAGCTTATGGGGCGGGAGGCGGTTTAATGAGCAGTTCTTC CASSLWGGRRFNEQFF TRBV11-2 TRBD2 . TRBJ2-1
TGTGCCAGCAGCCAAGGGGTTACTAGCGGCTCCTACGAGCAGTACTTC CASSQGVTSGSYEQYF TRBV3-1/TRBV3-2 TRBD2 . TRBJ2-7
TGCGCCAGCAGCGTTGGACTGGGGGCTAACACTGAAGCTTTCTTT CASSVGLGANTEAFF TRBV5-1 . few TRBJ1-1
TGTGCCAGCAGCGCGAGCATGTGGGCCAATGAGCAGTTCTTC CASSASMWANEQFF TRBV7-9 . . TRBJ2-1
TGTGCCAGCAGCGTTCGACTAGCGGGGAGCTCCTACAATGAGCAGTTCTTC CASSVRLAGSSYNEQFF TRBV7-2 TRBD2 . TRBJ2-1
TGTGCCAGCAGTTTTGGGACACCTTACGAGCAGTACTTC CASSFGTPYEQYF TRBV12-3/TRBV12-4 . . TRBJ2-7
TGTGCCAGCAGCTTGCCCTGGACAGGGGTCCAAAGGGGTAACTATGGCTACACCTTC CASSLPWTGVQRGNYGYTF TRBV5-6 TRBD1 . TRBJ1-2
TGTGCCAGCAGTAACCTACTAGCGGGACCGAATGAGCAGTTCTTC CASSNLLAGPNEQFF TRBV6-2/TRBV6-3 TRBD2 . TRBJ2-1
TGTGCCAGCAGCTCTTACAGGGGGAGCCCGCAAGAGACCCAGTACTTC CASSSYRGSPQETQYF TRBV7-9 TRBD1 . TRBJ2-5
TGCGCCAGCAGCCAACCAAGACTAGCGGACAACTACGAGCAGTACTTC CASSQPRLADNYEQYF TRBV4-3 TRBD2 . TRBJ2-7
TGTGCCAGCAGACATCAAGAGACCCAGTACTTC CASRHQETQYF TRBV28 . . TRBJ2-5
TGTGCCACCAGCAGAGAGTGGGGCACTAGCAATCAGCCCCAGCATTTT CATSREWGTSNQPQHF TRBV15 . . TRBJ1-5
TGTGCCAGCAGCCGGGCCACAGGGGAGAATCAGCCCCAGCATTTT CASSRATGENQPQHF TRBV2 TRBD1 once TRBJ1-5
TGTGCCAGCAGCAAAGATACGGGGAGGGACTATGGCTACACCTTC CASSKDTGRDYGYTF TRBV21-1 . . TRBJ1-2
TGTGCTTGCTCAGCGGGAGGGGATCTCGAGCAGTACTTC CACSAGGDLEQYF TRBV30 TRBD2 . TRBJ2-7
TGTGCCAGCAGCCAGTTAAAAGCAACTAATGAAAAACTGTTTTTT CASSQLKATNEKLFF TRBV5-6 . . TRBJ1-4
TGCAGCGCCGGACTTTCCTACGAGCAGTACTTC CSAGLSYEQYF TRBV29-1 . once TRBJ2-7
TGCGCCAGCAGCCAGGGACTAGCGACCATCGAGCAGTACTTC CASSQGLATIEQYF TRBV5-1 TRBD2 few TRBJ2-7
TGTGCCAGCAGCTTAGTAGCGGTAGCGAACACCGGGGAGCTGTTTTTT CASSLVAVANTGELFF TRBV7-6 . . TRBJ2-2
TGTGCCAGCAGCTTATGGGGGACAGGGAGCACAGATACGCAGTATTTT CASSLWGTGSTDTQYF TRBV7-3 TRBD1 . TRBJ2-3
TGTGCTAGCAGCTTAGCGCCACAGTTTTCCTCCTACAATGAGCAGTTCTTC CASSLAPQFSSYNEQFF TRBV7-7 . . TRBJ2-1
TGTGCCAGCAGCGTCGCCGGGACAGGGGGGGATGGCTACACCTTC CASSVAGTGGDGYTF TRBV28 TRBD1 . TRBJ1-2
TGTGCCAGCAGTGAGGGCGATGAGCAGTTCTTC CASSEGDEQFF TRBV25-1 . . TRBJ2-1
TGCGCCAGCAGCTCGACAGGGGAGACCCAGTACTTC CASSSTGETQYF TRBV5-1 TRBD1 . TRBJ2-5
TGTGCCAGCAGGCGTCCGGGGAGGGAGCAGTTCTTC CASRRPGREQFF TRBV7-2 . . TRBJ2-1
TGTGCCAGCAGCCGGGAATTTAGCGGGAGGGCCTGGGATGAGCAGTTCTTC CASSREFSGRAWDEQFF TRBV5-5 TRBD2 . TRBJ2-1
TGTGCCAGTTCCTTGGGCGGACTACCTACCGGGGAGCTGTTTTTT CASSLGGLPTGELFF TRBV27 . . TRBJ2-2
TGTGCCAGCTCACCACAGAAGGGGACAGGGGGTGAAGAGACCCAGTACTTC CASSPQKGTGGEETQYF TRBV18 TRBD1 . TRBJ2-5
TGTGCCAGCAGGTGGACTAGAGAGGCAGATACGCAGTATTTT CASRWTREADTQYF TRBV2 TRBD2 few TRBJ2-3
TGTGCCAGCAGTGAGGGGACGGGAGGTGGGAACACTGAAGCTTTCTTT CASSEGTGGGNTEAFF TRBV6-1 . . TRBJ1-1
TGTGCCAGCAGTTCGACCCTTGCCCCGGGACAGGGCTCCTACGAGCAGTACTTC CASSSTLAPGQGSYEQYF TRBV28 TRBD1 . TRBJ2-7
TGTGCCAGCAGTTACTTGATTGGGAGCTCTGGAAACACCATATATTTT CASSYLIGSSGNTIYF TRBV6-2/TRBV6-3 . once TRBJ1-3
TGTGCCAGTAGCCAAACCCGGAACCGACAGGTAAAGAACACTGAAGCTTTCTTT CASSQTRNRQVKNTEAFF TRBV19 . . TRBJ1-1
TGTGCCAGCAGCTGGGGGCTCAATGAGCAGTTCTTC CASSWGLNEQFF TRBV11-3 . once TRBJ2-1
TGTGCCAGCAGCGCCGGGACAGGGGAAACCGGGGAGCTGTTTTTT CASSAGTGETGELFF TRBV6-4 TRBD1 . TRBJ2-2
TGTGCCAGCTCGGAGGGAGCCAAAAACATTCAGTACTTC CASSEGAKNIQYF TRBV12-3/TRBV12-4 . . TRBJ2-4